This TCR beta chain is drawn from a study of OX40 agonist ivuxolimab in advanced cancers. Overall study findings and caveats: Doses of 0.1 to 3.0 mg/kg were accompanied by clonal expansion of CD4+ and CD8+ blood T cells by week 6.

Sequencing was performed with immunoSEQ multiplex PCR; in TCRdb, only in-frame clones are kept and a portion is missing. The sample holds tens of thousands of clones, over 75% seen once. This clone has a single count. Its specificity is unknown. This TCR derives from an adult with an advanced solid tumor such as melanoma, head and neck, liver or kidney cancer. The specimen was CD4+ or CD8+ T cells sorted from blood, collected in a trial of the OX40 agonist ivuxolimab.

For the CDR3, the DNA is TGCGCCAGCAGCGACGGGACTAGCGGGAAGGGAGAGACCCAGTACTTC. Its translation is CASSDGTSGKGETQYF. J is TRBJ2-5 and V is TRBV5-1; 13 nucleotides align to TRBD2. V lost 4 bases and J lost 4; bases outside the gene matches: 7. The CDR3 runs to 16 residues. CDR1 and CDR2 from the germline V gene are SGHRS and YFSETQ.